This TCR beta chain is drawn from a study of identical twins. Findings and limits, study-wide: With abundant cord blood beta clonotypes, insertions were fewer; memory repertoires showed no such pattern.

After removal of 6 bases from V and 7 bases from J, the junction contained 14 bases not matched to a gene. The CDR3 has 15 residues. Germline CDR1 DFQATT, CDR2 SNEGSKA (reference sequence). TCRdb used MiXCR to reprocess the 5' RACE reads, holding one entry per CDR3 protein. In the table there are about 470,000 distinct CDR3 sequences, less than 25% of which are singletons. A remark on this clonotype: The antigen remains unidentified.

In addition, the sample was reused for a study of T cells expressing NK-cell markers.

Sequencing was done on a sample of CD4+ T cells sorted from blood. The sequence came from a woman aged 18-29 years in good health. The rearrangement links TRBV20-1 to TRBJ2-5; 10 nucleotides match TRBD2. The CDR3, as DNA: TGCAGTGCAAACCTAGCGGGGGTCCCGAGAGGGACCCAGTACTTC. Its protein is CSANLAGVPRGTQYF.